These 29 T cell receptor beta chains share one sample of origin, sequenced in a study of T cell repertoires in cytomegalovirus infection. These receptors lack a known antigen. TCRdb fed the reads into MiXCR, producing one record per CDR3 protein. The table has about half a million distinct CDR3 sequences, 25% to 35% seen once. The sample in question was cultured PBMCs, obtained from culture after CMV antigen stimulation. Receptor source: a human donor in good health (CMV status not recorded). Some clones in this sample may be carry-over from other donors' samples.

The chain combines TRBV11-3 with TRBJ2-1, with 12 bases matching TRBD2. CDR1 is SGHNT, CDR2 YENEEA, per germline. This CDR3 has 16 amino acids. After removal of 5 bases from V and 8 bases from J, the junction contained 10 bases not matched to a gene. Here the CDR3 reads CASSRRLAGVPDEQFF. The DNA of the CDR3 is TGTGCCAGCAGCCGAAGACTAGCGGGAGTTCCGGATGAGCAGTTCTTC.

This clonotype occurred many times. The chain joins TRBV12-3 or TRBV12-4 to TRBJ1-2, with D unclear. Trimming left V 3 bases short and J 1 base short, with 6 bases between. This CDR3 is 13 amino acids long. CDR3 DNA: TGTGCCAGCAGTTTCCGGGTTAACTATGGCTACACCTTC. This gives the protein CASSFRVNYGYTF.

The chain uses TRBV11-2 and TRBJ2-2; D remains ambiguous. The V gene lost 4 bases and the J gene lost 4 bases, with 7 bases spanning the gap. The length of the CDR3 is 13 residues. The V gene's germline CDR1 is SGHAT and CDR2 FQNNGV. CDR3 in amino acids: CASSSWSTGELFF. The CDR3 bases are TGTGCCAGCAGCTCCTGGAGCACCGGGGAGCTGTTTTTT.

This clonotype was observed a few times. The chain couples TRBV7-4 to TRBJ1-5; D call uncertain. Trimming took off 1 base at V and 1 base at J, with 8 bases between the two ends. Germline lookup yields CDR1 SGHVT and CDR2 SQSDAQ. The CDR3 consists of 15 residues. The CDR3 nucleotides read TGTGCCAGCAGCTTAGATGGTACAAGCAATCAGCCCCAGCATTTT. Its translation is CASSLDGTSNQPQHF.

The chain employs TRBV4-1 and TRBJ2-1; no definite D call. Trimming removed 1 base at V and 8 bases at J, with 9 bases between. Germline CDR1 is MGHRA and CDR2 is YSYEKL. The CDR3 contains 13 residues. The CDR3 loop is CASSQAGGDEQFF. The CDR3, as DNA: TGCGCCAGCAGCCAAGCTGGCGGAGATGAGCAGTTCTTC.

The V call is TRBV5-1, the J call TRBJ2-1; 13 nucleotides line up with TRBD2. V shed 3 bases, J shed 4 bases, and the junction held 10 bases outside the gene matches. This CDR3 region has 18 residues. CDR1 and CDR2 (germline): SGHRS, YFSETQ. CDR3 bases: TGCGCCAGCAGCTCCCGACTAGCGGGAGGCCGAGGGTACAATGAGCAGTTCTTC. Encoded protein: CASSSRLAGGRGYNEQFF.

CDR3 bases: TGTGCCAGTAGTATAGGTTTTGCAGGGGACTTTAACACTGAAGCTTTCTTT. Its protein product is CASSIGFAGDFNTEAFF. The chain links TRBV19 to TRBJ1-1, with a tentative D call TRBD1 (6 bases). CDR3 length equals 17 residues. With 1 base removed from V and 2 bases from J, the gap between germline ends came to 17 bases. Germline CDR1 is LNHDA and CDR2 is SQIVND (reference sequence).

The chain links TRBV12-3 or TRBV12-4 to TRBJ2-3; D call uncertain. Trimming cost V 5 bases and J 6 bases, with 9 bases left between them. The CDR3 has 12 residues. CDR3 sequence (DNA): TGTGCCAGCAGTACGACTGATGATACGCAGTATTTT. As protein: CASSTTDDTQYF.

The V gene is TRBV24-1, the J gene TRBJ2-6; 10 positions agree with TRBD1. V was clipped by 3 bases and J by 0 bases; unmatched bases: 1. In germline, CDR1 is KGHDR, CDR2 SFDVKD. This CDR3 spans 17 amino acids. CDR3 nucleotides: TGTGCCACCAGTGATGGACAGGGGGTCTCTGGGGCCAACGTCCTGACTTTC. Protein product: CATSDGQGVSGANVLTF.

About this clonotype itself: A much larger clone differs by one base, so this may be a read error. The rearrangement joins TRBV12-3 or TRBV12-4 to TRBJ2-3, with 8 bases matching TRBD2. CDR3 length equals 14 residues. Losses at the gene ends were 6 bases for V and 2 bases for J; bases not matched to a gene: 4. The CDR3 sequence: CASSHSGTTDTQYF. The CDR3 coding sequence is TGTGCCAGCAGCCATAGCGGGACCACAGATACGCAGTATTTT.

This clonotype occurred a few times. The chain combines TRBV28 with TRBJ2-6, with 9 positions matching TRBD1. The CDR3 extends over 17 amino acids. CDR1 MDHEN and CDR2 SYDVKM come from the germline V gene. V dropped 6 bases and J dropped 0; count of bases not matched to a gene: 6. The CDR3, as DNA: TGTGCCAGCAGGTCTACAGGGGGCGGCTCTGGGGCCAACGTCCTGACTTTC. It yields the protein CASRSTGGGSGANVLTF.

The chain joins TRBV20-1 to TRBJ2-5; TRBD2 matches at 7 bases. The germline V gene has CDR1 DFQATT and CDR2 SNEGSKA (reference sequence). The CDR3 runs 14 residues. The V gene end was trimmed by 3 bases and the J gene end by 4 bases; junction bases not matched to a gene: 8. The chain's CDR3 is CSASWPSGTETQYF. For the CDR3, the DNA is TGCAGTGCTAGTTGGCCTAGCGGAACAGAGACCCAGTACTTC.

At least ten counts were recorded for this clonotype. V gene TRBV4-1 combines with J gene TRBJ1-1; D is possibly TRBD1 (6 bases). Trimming left V 1 base short and J 3 bases short, with 18 bases between. The CDR3 extends over 17 amino acids. The germline V gene encodes CDR1 MGHRA and CDR2 YSYEKL. The CDR3 is CASSQGPGASGDTEAFF. As DNA, the CDR3 is TGCGCCAGCAGCCAAGGACCGGGGGCGAGTGGGGACACTGAAGCTTTCTTT.

Only a few counts were recorded for this clonotype. The rearrangement joins TRBV25-1 to TRBJ1-3; D is perhaps TRBD1 (6 bases). V was cut by 8 bases and J by 0 bases, with 14 bases left in between. Germline V gene data show CDR1 as MGHDK and CDR2 as SYGVNS. This CDR3 region has 15 residues. The CDR3 coding sequence is TGTGCCAGCGGGGACACCCGGACCTCTGGAAACACCATATATTTT. It translates to CASGDTRTSGNTIYF.

For the CDR3, the DNA is TGTGCCAGCAGCGCACAGGGGGCGCAGACCGGGGAGCTGTTTTTT. Residues: CASSAQGAQTGELFF. The V gene is TRBV11-1, the J gene TRBJ2-2; 9 bases fit TRBD1. CDR1 and CDR2 (germline): SGHAT, FQDESV (reference sequence). After removal of 5 bases from V and 5 bases from J, the junction contained 6 bases not matched to a gene. CDR3 length: 15 amino acids.

There are a few counts of this clonotype. This chain links TRBV5-6 with TRBJ2-1; TRBD2 matches 9 bases. The CDR3 is 15 residues long. Germline CDR1 and CDR2: SGHDT and YYEEEE. Trimming removed 4 bases from V and 3 bases from J; junction bases left unmatched: 5. The CDR3 sequence is CASSLWTSDYNEQFF. The CDR3 nucleotides are TGTGCCAGCAGCCTCTGGACTAGCGACTACAATGAGCAGTTCTTC.

The gene calls are TRBV28 and TRBJ1-5, with D maybe TRBD1 (5 bases). The germline V gene encodes CDR1 MDHEN and CDR2 SYDVKM. The germline V and J ends were trimmed by 7 bases and 5 bases, with 24 bases remaining between them. The CDR3 sequence is 17 residues long. As DNA, the CDR3 is TGTGCCAGCACGCCCCAGCAGGGCTTCGACCCTTATCAGCCCCAGCATTTT. Translation gives CASTPQQGFDPYQPQHF.

This clonotype has a handful of counts. The V and J genes are TRBV5-4 and TRBJ1-2; D is possibly TRBD1 (6 bases). V dropped 0 bases and J dropped 9 bases, with 15 bases sitting between them. The CDR3 spans 14 residues. CDR1 SGHNT and CDR2 YYREEE come from the germline V gene (reference sequence). CDR3 amino acids: CASSLAGTGSSYTF. CDR3 DNA: TGTGCCAGCAGCTTGGCCGGCACAGGGTCAAGCTACACCTTC. The full variable domain, in which reference TRBV5-4 and TRBJ1-2 provide the parts outside the CDR3, is ETGVTQSPTHLIKTRGQQVTLRCSSQSGHNTVSWYQQALGQGPQFIFQYYREEENGRGNFPPRFSGLQFPNYSSELNVNALELDDSALYLCASSLAGTGSSYTFGSGTRLTVV.

The V gene is TRBV18, the J gene TRBJ1-2, with D tentatively TRBD1 (5 bases). Germline V gene data show CDR1 as KGHSH and CDR2 as LQKENI. This CDR3 comprises 16 residues. The V gene lost 5 bases and the J gene lost 3 bases, with 19 bases spanning the gap. For the CDR3, the DNA is TGTGCCAGCTCAACTGCCACGGGACGGAACTACTATGGCTACACCTTC. Residues: CASSTATGRNYYGYTF.

The CDR3 coding sequence is TGCAGCGTTGAAGATGTTGTTAAGGGACTAGAATCGAACATTCAGTACTTC. Its protein product is CSVEDVVKGLESNIQYF. The rearrangement uses TRBV29-1 and TRBJ2-4; 8 bases fit TRBD2. The CDR3 has 17 residues. CDR1 is SQVTM and CDR2 is ANQGSEA in the germline V gene. With 0 bases clipped from V and 7 bases from J, the junction kept 14 bases outside the gene matches.

This chain links TRBV15 with TRBJ2-6; possible D gene TRBD2, 5 bases. Trimming removed 8 bases from V and 4 bases from J, with 18 bases in between. Germline V gene sequence: CDR1 LNHNV, CDR2 YYDKDF (reference sequence). The CDR3 consists of 16 residues. The CDR3 is CATARGNPWGANVLTF. CDR3 bases: TGTGCCACCGCAAGAGGGAACCCGTGGGGGGCCAACGTCCTGACTTTC.

This clonotype was counted a few times. The chain combines TRBV5-6 with TRBJ2-7; the D gene is possibly TRBD1 (6 bases). The CDR3 contains 15 residues. V was cut by 6 bases and J by 1 base, with 17 bases left in between. Germline CDR1 SGHDT, CDR2 YYEEEE. CDR3 nucleotide sequence: TGTGCCAGCAACGTAGGGGGTCCACATTCCTACGAGCAGTACGTC. Translated: CASNVGGPHSYEQYV.

This clonotype has more than one count but fewer than ten. The chain carries TRBV29-1 and TRBJ1-2, with a weak D call TRBD1 (5 bases). Germline V gene lookup returns CDR1 SQVTM and CDR2 ANQGSEA. Trimming removed 4 bases at V and 8 bases at J, with 11 bases between. This CDR3 is 11 amino acids long. Here the CDR3 DNA reads TGCAGCGTTGTGGGGGGAGGAGGCTACACCTTC. It translates to CSVVGGGGYTF.

In this sample, this clonotype turned up a few times. The rearrangement uses TRBV6-6 and TRBJ2-6; TRBD1 might be the D (6 bases). Per germline, CDR1 MNHNY and CDR2 SVGAGI (reference sequence). Trimming removed 3 bases at V and 1 base at J, with 13 bases between. The CDR3 extends over 17 amino acids. DNA of the CDR3: TGTGCCAGCAGTTATGGACAGTTTTTTTCTGGGGCCAACGTCCTGACTTTC. Its translation: CASSYGQFFSGANVLTF.

J is TRBJ2-5 and V is TRBV7-9, with TRBD1 identical over 7 bases. Germline-derived CDR1 and CDR2 are SEHNR and FQNEAQ (reference sequence). CDR3 length: 16 residues. The trim removed 5 bases at V and 2 bases at J, leaving 11 bases unmatched. The CDR3 bases are TGTGCCAGCAGCCCCACCGGGACAGCCATACAAGAGACCCAGTACTTC. This gives the protein CASSPTGTAIQETQYF.

The chain links TRBV5-1 to TRBJ2-2; D call uncertain. From germline, CDR1 is SGHRS and CDR2 YFSETQ. The CDR3 extends over 15 amino acids. V lost 2 bases and J 0 bases, leaving 8 bases between the germline ends. This CDR3 is CASSFSLSNTGELFF. CDR3 sequence (DNA): TGCGCCAGCAGCTTTAGCCTGTCGAACACCGGGGAGCTGTTTTTT.

The chain combines TRBV2 with TRBJ1-1; the D gene is possibly TRBD1 (6 bases). The CDR3 runs 13 residues. V was clipped by 6 bases and J by 2 bases, with 10 bases between them. Germline lookup yields CDR1 SNHLY and CDR2 FYNNEI. The CDR3 DNA reads as TGTGCCAGCAGGGACAGAATAAACACTGAAGCTTTCTTT. Translated: CASRDRINTEAFF.

The genes are TRBV28 and TRBJ1-1; TRBD1 matches at 8 bases. Germline lookup yields CDR1 MDHEN and CDR2 SYDVKM. The length of the CDR3 is 15 residues. The V segment lost 5 bases and the J segment 3 bases; nucleotides outside the gene matches: 8. The CDR3 is CASSDRTGRYTEAFF. The DNA for the CDR3 is TGTGCCAGCAGTGACCGGACAGGGAGGTACACTGAAGCTTTCTTT.

The genes are TRBV6-5 and TRBJ1-3; no firm D call. This CDR3 is 14 amino acids long. Germline V gene sequence: CDR1 MNHEY, CDR2 SVGAGI. V shed 2 bases and J shed 1 base, with 6 bases lying between them. This CDR3 reads CASSYVGSGNTIYF. The CDR3, as DNA: TGTGCCAGCAGTTACGTGGGTTCTGGAAACACCATATATTTT.